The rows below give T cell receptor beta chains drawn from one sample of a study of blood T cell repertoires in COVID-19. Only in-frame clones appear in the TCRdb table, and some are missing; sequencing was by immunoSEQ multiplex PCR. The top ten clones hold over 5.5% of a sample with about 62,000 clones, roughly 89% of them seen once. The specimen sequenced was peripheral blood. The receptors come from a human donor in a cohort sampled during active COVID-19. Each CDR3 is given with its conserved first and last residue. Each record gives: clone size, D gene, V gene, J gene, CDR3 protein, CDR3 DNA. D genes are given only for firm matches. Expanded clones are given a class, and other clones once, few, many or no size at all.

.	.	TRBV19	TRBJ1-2	CASKESSLRGDGYTF	TGTGCCAGTAAGGAATCAAGCCTAAGGGGCGATGGCTACACCTTC
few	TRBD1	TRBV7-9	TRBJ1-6	CASSLHRGPYNSPLHF	TGTGCCAGCAGCCTGCACAGGGGCCCCTATAATTCACCCCTCCACTTT
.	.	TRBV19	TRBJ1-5	CASNPGIRTPQHF	TGTGCCAGTAATCCGGGGATTCGGACCCCCCAGCATTTT
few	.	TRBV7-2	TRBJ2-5	CASSLAGETQYF	TGTGCCAGCAGCTTAGCCGGGGAGACCCAGTACTTC
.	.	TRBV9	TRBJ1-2	CASSVADRSNYGYTF	TGTGCCAGCAGCGTAGCCGACAGAAGTAACTATGGCTACACCTTC
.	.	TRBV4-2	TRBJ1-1	CASSQDRGYTEAFF	TGTGCCAGCAGCCAAGATCGAGGGTACACTGAAGCTTTCTTT
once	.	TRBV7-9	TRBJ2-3	CAGAIDSPGADTQYF	TGTGCCGGCGCAATTGACTCCCCGGGGGCAGATACGCAGTATTTT
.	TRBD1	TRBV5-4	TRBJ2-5	CASSLADRGQRETQYF	TGTGCCAGCAGCTTGGCGGACAGGGGCCAGAGAGAGACCCAGTACTTC
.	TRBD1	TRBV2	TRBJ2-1	CASRTRQGRYNEQFF	TGTGCCAGCAGGACCCGACAGGGCCGCTACAATGAGCAGTTCTTC
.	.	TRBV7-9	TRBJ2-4	CASSLVSRSNIQYF	TGTGCCAGCAGCTTAGTGAGTCGGTCAAACATTCAGTACTTC
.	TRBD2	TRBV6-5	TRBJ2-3	CASGPSGGAVGQYF	TGTGCCAGCGGACCTAGCGGGGGGGCCGTAGGGCAGTATTTT
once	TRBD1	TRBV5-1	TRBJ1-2	CASSQGQGAAGYTF	TGCGCCAGCAGCCAAGGACAGGGGGCGGCGGGCTACACCTTC
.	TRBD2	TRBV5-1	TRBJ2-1	CASSLGLAGSRDEQFF	TGCGCCAGCAGCTTGGGACTAGCGGGGAGTAGGGATGAGCAGTTCTTC
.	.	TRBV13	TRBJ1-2	CASSLGTSRNYGYTF	TGTGCCAGCAGCCTTGGGACATCTCGCAACTATGGCTACACCTTC
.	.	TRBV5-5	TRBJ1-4	CASSLGSGVSKKLFF	TGTGCCAGCAGCTTGGGATCCGGGGTCAGCAAAAAACTGTTTTTT
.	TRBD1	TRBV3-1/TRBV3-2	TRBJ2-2	CASSPRDRSETGELFF	TGTGCCAGCAGCCCCCGGGACAGGAGCGAAACCGGGGAGCTGTTTTTT
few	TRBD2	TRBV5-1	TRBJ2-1	CASSLELAGINEQFF	TGCGCCAGCAGCTTGGAACTAGCGGGAATCAATGAGCAGTTCTTC
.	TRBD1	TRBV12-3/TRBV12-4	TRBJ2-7	CASSPGTAYEQYF	TGTGCCAGCAGCCCTGGGACAGCGTACGAGCAGTACTTC
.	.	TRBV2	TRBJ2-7	CASTGSGVLSYEQYF	TGTGCCAGCACCGGGTCGGGGGTCCTTTCCTACGAGCAGTACTTC
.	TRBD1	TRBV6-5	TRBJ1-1	CASSPGQGRNTEAFF	TGTGCCAGCAGTCCGGGACAGGGCCGGAACACTGAAGCTTTCTTT
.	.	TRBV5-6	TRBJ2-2	CASNRVANTGELFF	TGTGCCAGCAACAGGGTCGCGAACACCGGGGAGCTGTTTTTT
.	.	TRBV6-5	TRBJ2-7	CASRGTPPTYEQYF	TGTGCCAGCAGGGGGACTCCTCCGACCTACGAGCAGTACTTC
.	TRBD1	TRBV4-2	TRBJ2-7	CASSRSGTDSYEQYF	TGTGCCAGCAGCCGATCCGGGACAGACTCCTACGAGCAGTACTTC
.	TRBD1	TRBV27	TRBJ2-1	CASSFVGQAYNEQFF	TGTGCCAGCAGTTTTGTGGGACAGGCATACAATGAGCAGTTCTTC
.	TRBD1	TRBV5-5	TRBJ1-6	CASSPTGQGSSPLHF	TGTGCCAGCAGCCCCACAGGACAGGGCAGTTCACCCCTCCACTTT
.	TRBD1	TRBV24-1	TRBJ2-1	CATSDPRQGIGEQFF	TGTGCCACCAGTGACCCCCGACAGGGGATCGGTGAGCAGTTCTTC
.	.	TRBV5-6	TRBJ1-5	CASSPGGGSNQPQHF	TGTGCCAGCAGCCCCGGTGGAGGGTCCAATCAGCCCCAGCATTTT
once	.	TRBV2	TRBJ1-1	CASRQTVMNTEAFF	TGTGCCAGCAGACAGACAGTTATGAACACTGAAGCTTTCTTT
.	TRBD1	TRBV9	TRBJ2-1	CASSSQQGIFGEQFF	TGTGCCAGCAGCTCCCAACAGGGGATTTTTGGTGAGCAGTTCTTC
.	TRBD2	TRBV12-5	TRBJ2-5	CASGLRGVLRETQYF	TGTGCTAGTGGTTTGCGGGGGGTCCTTCGTGAGACCCAGTACTTC
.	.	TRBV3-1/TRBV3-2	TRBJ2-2	CASSGAAGELFF	TGTGCCAGCTCGGGAGCAGCCGGGGAGCTGTTTTTT
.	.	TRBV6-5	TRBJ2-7	CASSYGGTAIREQYF	TGTGCCAGCAGTTACGGGGGGACAGCCATACGGGAGCAGTACTTC
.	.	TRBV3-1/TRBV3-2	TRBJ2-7	CASSDRGASNEQYF	TGTGCCAGCAGCGATCGGGGGGCCTCCAACGAGCAGTACTTC
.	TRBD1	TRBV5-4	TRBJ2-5	CASSLEQGPETQYF	TGTGCCAGCAGCTTGGAACAGGGGCCAGAGACCCAGTACTTC
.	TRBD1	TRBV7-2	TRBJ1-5	CASSLERGLQPQHF	TGTGCCAGCAGCCTGGAGAGGGGGCTTCAGCCCCAGCATTTT
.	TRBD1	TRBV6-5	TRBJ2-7	CASSYSRPGQGYEQYF	TGTGCCAGCAGTTACTCGAGACCGGGACAGGGGTACGAGCAGTACTTC
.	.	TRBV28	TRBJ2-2	CASSPQDTGELFF	TGTGCCAGCAGTCCGCAGGACACCGGGGAGCTGTTTTTT
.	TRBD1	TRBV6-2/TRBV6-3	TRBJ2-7	CASSLRRGQGLREQYF	TGTGCCAGCAGTTTGCGGCGGGGACAGGGCCTTCGGGAGCAGTACTTC
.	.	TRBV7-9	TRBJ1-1	CASSLDRVERAFF	TGTGCCAGCAGCTTAGACCGGGTGGAAAGAGCTTTCTTT
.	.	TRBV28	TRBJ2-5	CASSLNPVLRETQYF	TGTGCCAGCAGTTTGAATCCGGTGCTGAGGGAGACCCAGTACTTC
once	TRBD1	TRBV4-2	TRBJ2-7	CASSQELITGGESYEQYF	TGTGCCAGCAGCCAAGAGCTCATAACAGGGGGAGAATCCTACGAGCAGTACTTC
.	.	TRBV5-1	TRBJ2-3	CASSLPRQGTDTQYF	TGCGCCAGCAGCTTGCCGAGACAGGGCACAGATACGCAGTATTTT
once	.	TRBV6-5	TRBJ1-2	CASGLAVYGYTF	TGTGCCAGCGGCTTGGCAGTCTATGGCTACACCTTC
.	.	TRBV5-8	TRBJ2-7	CASSLGHPYEQYF	TGTGCCAGCAGCTTAGGACACCCCTACGAGCAGTACTTC
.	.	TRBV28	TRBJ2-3	CASSSYWTQRAPDTQYF	TGTGCCAGCAGTTCCTACTGGACGCAGCGGGCTCCAGATACGCAGTATTTT
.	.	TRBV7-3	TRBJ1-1	CASSLRGDGTEAFF	TGTGCCAGCAGCTTGAGAGGAGATGGCACTGAAGCTTTCTTT
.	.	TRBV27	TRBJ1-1	CASSPPGGWAFF	TGTGCCAGCAGTCCCCCGGGAGGTTGGGCTTTCTTT
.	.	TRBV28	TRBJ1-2	CASSSDFYGYTF	TGTGCCAGCAGTTCGGACTTCTATGGCTACACCTTC